One and the same sample provided the 15 T cell receptor beta chains below, sequenced in a study of shared clonotypes between healthy human individuals. Profiling relied on immunoSEQ multiplex PCR, and the TCRdb table lists in-frame clones only, not all of them. Here the sample spans around 2,100,000 clones, less than 95% being singletons. The naive CD8 population came from CD45RO-negative cells selected for CCR7, without terminally differentiated effector memory CD45RA+ cells. Sequencing was performed on naive CD8+ T cells sorted from blood. The receptor set was obtained from a man between 18 and 35 years old in good health.

The chain is built from TRBV7-6 and TRBJ2-2, with a weak D call TRBD2 (7 bases). Germline CDR1 is SGHVS and CDR2 is FNYEAQ. Trimming removed 5 bases at V and 6 bases at J, with 13 bases between. The CDR3 totals 14 residues. CDR3 DNA sequence: TGTGCCAGCAGCCTGGGGGGGCCGTCCGGGGAGCTGTTTTTT. This sequence encodes CASSLGGPSGELFF.

This sequence joins TRBV9 and TRBJ2-5, with 7 bases that match TRBD1. Germline V gene lookup returns CDR1 SGDLS and CDR2 YYNGEE. The junction had 9 bases not matched to a gene; V was cut back by 0 bases and J by 4 bases. The CDR3 length is 16 residues. CDR3 amino acids: CASSVVGEGAGETQYF. As DNA, the CDR3 is TGTGCCAGCAGCGTAGTAGGAGAGGGGGCTGGAGAGACCCAGTACTTC.

The chain recombines TRBV25-1 with TRBJ2-7, with 7 bases fitting TRBD1. CDR3 length: 16 amino acids. Germline V CDR1 and CDR2: MGHDK, SYGVNS. The V segment lost 6 bases and the J segment 6 bases; nucleotides outside the gene matches: 17. This CDR3 is CASSQIVTGLSVEQYF. The CDR3 region has the DNA TGTGCCAGCAGCCAAATAGTGACAGGGTTGTCGGTCGAGCAGTACTTC.

The chain has TRBV11-2 and TRBJ2-4; unclear D gene. Deletions cut 2 bases from V and 8 bases from J, with 10 bases between. The germline CDR1 and CDR2 sequences are SGHAT and FQNNGV. CDR3 length: 13 residues. The CDR3 is CASSLRDSDIQYF. The CDR3 bases are TGTGCCAGCAGCTTAAGGGATTCGGACATTCAGTACTTC.

The chain has TRBV6-5 and TRBJ1-1; D ambiguous. The V gene lost 0 bases and the J gene lost 2 bases, with 13 bases spanning the gap. The CDR3 has 16 residues. Germline V gene sequence: CDR1 MNHEY, CDR2 SVGAGI. CDR3 coding DNA: TGTGCCAGCAGTTACTCGATGGTTTCCCAAAACACTGAAGCTTTCTTT. It specifies CASSYSMVSQNTEAFF.

The V gene is TRBV15, the J gene TRBJ2-7; 8 nucleotides match TRBD1. The CDR3 loop spans 11 amino acids. V lost 5 bases, J lost 6 bases, and 0 bases stayed unmatched. Germline V lookup: CDR1 LNHNV, CDR2 YYDKDF (reference sequence). Here the CDR3 DNA reads TGTGCCACCAGCGGACAGGGCGAGCAGTACTTC. It is translated as CATSGQGEQYF.

Turning to this clone: The same CDR3 is also encoded by other DNA sequences in this sample. The genes are TRBV27 and TRBJ1-6; D is unresolved. The CDR3 has 16 amino acids. Trimming stripped 0 bases from V and 0 bases from J, with 6 bases between. CDR1 and CDR2 (germline): MNHEY, SMNVEV (reference sequence). The CDR3 DNA is TGTGCCAGCAGTTTATCTGCTAGCTCCTATAATTCACCCCTCCACTTT. The encoded protein is CASSLSASSYNSPLHF.

This clone occurred once. V gene TRBV5-1 combines with J gene TRBJ2-5; D is ambiguous. Trimming pared 3 bases from V and 4 bases from J, leaving 7 bases between. The CDR3 has 12 residues. Germline CDR1 is SGHRS and CDR2 is YFSETQ. The CDR3 region is CASSYLGETQYF. CDR3 nucleotides: TGCGCCAGCAGCTACCTAGGAGAGACCCAGTACTTC.

CDR3 amino acids: CASSQVDLQETQYF. DNA of the CDR3: TGTGCCAGCAGCCAAGTCGACCTACAAGAGACCCAGTACTTC. The chain carries TRBV14 and TRBJ2-5; D is unresolved. CDR1 is SGHDN, CDR2 FVKESK, per germline. Trimming shortened V by 1 base and J by 2 bases, and 8 bases separated the two germline ends. This CDR3 has 14 amino acids.

The chain employs TRBV6-1 and TRBJ2-7; possible D gene TRBD2, 6 bases. The CDR3 extends over 15 amino acids. Trimming took off 2 bases at V and 3 bases at J, with 14 bases between the two ends. CDR1 MNHNS and CDR2 SASEGT come from the germline V gene. The DNA for the CDR3 is TGTGCCAGCAGTGAATTCGGGGGTGAGGGCTACGAGCAGTACTTC. Encoded protein: CASSEFGGEGYEQYF.

The V gene is TRBV27, the J gene TRBJ2-7; D is unresolved. Trimming cost V 3 bases and J 3 bases, with 9 bases left between them. Germline CDR1 and CDR2: MNHEY and SMNVEV (reference sequence). The CDR3 length is 13 residues. The CDR3 protein is CASSFANDYEQYF. The DNA for the CDR3 is TGTGCCAGCAGTTTTGCGAACGACTACGAGCAGTACTTC.

Comment on this clone: The identical CDR3 is also encoded by other nucleotide sequences in the sample. The chain is built from TRBV19 and TRBJ2-7; no firm D call. V lost 2 bases and J 2 bases, leaving 7 bases between the germline ends. CDR1 is LNHDA, CDR2 SQIVND, per germline (reference sequence). The CDR3 covers 13 residues. As DNA, the CDR3 is TGTGCCAGTAGTATAAGTGGGGCCTACGAGCAGTACTTC. Protein sequence: CASSISGAYEQYF.

This sequence joins TRBV10-1 and TRBJ2-7; no reliable D call. V was cut by 0 bases and J by 1 base, with 10 bases left in between. CDR1 is WNHNN, CDR2 SYGVQD, per germline (reference sequence). CDR3 length: 15 amino acids. The CDR3: CASSESTAISYEQYF. The DNA of the CDR3 is TGCGCCAGCAGTGAGTCGACTGCTATATCCTACGAGCAGTACTTC.

On this clone: The sample contains more than one DNA sequence encoding this CDR3. CDR3 amino acids: CASSYIPNEQFF. The CDR3 region has the DNA TGTGCCAGCAGCTACATCCCAAATGAGCAGTTCTTC. The chain combines TRBV11-2 with TRBJ2-1; D not certain. The V end was cut by 4 bases, the J end by 7 bases, with 8 bases between. This CDR3 contains 12 residues. Germline CDR1 reads SGHAT; CDR2 reads FQNNGV. The full variable domain, its missing parts supplied by reference TRBV11-2 and TRBJ2-1, is EAGVAQSPRYKIIEKRQSVAFWCNPISGHATLYWYQQILGQGPKLLIQFQNNGVVDDSQLPKDRFSAERLKGVDSTLKIQPAKLEDSAVYLCASSYIPNEQFFGPGTRLTVL.

The gene calls are TRBV10-2 and TRBJ2-7; TRBD1 agrees at 7 bases. There are 15 residues in the CDR3. CDR1 WSHSY and CDR2 SAAADI come from the germline V gene. The V segment lost 1 base and the J segment 5 bases; nucleotides outside the gene matches: 8. Here the CDR3 reads CASSELRTGPHEQYF. CDR3 in DNA: TGCGCCAGCAGTGAGTTGCGGACAGGCCCCCACGAGCAGTACTTC.